This entry is about one T cell receptor (beta chain). V lost 8 bases and J 0 bases, leaving 13 bases between the germline ends. CDR1 is SNHLY and CDR2 is FYNNEI in the germline V gene. The CDR3 length is 14 residues. This sample stems from a study of cytomegalovirus exposure and HLA in healthy donors. Primers included in the PCR were 60 Vbeta and 13 Jbeta primers. TCRdb keeps only in-frame clones here, not all; method: immunoSEQ multiplex PCR. The table shows 85,000 to 100,000 clones, with more than 60% occurring only once. Material: PBMCs. The J gene is TRBJ1-1, the V gene TRBV2; D is possibly TRBD1 (5 bases). The clonotype originates from a human donor in good health. As DNA, the CDR3 is TGTGCCAGCCTCTTTGGGGGGGTGAACACTGAAGCTTTCTTT. It is translated as CASLFGGVNTEAFF.